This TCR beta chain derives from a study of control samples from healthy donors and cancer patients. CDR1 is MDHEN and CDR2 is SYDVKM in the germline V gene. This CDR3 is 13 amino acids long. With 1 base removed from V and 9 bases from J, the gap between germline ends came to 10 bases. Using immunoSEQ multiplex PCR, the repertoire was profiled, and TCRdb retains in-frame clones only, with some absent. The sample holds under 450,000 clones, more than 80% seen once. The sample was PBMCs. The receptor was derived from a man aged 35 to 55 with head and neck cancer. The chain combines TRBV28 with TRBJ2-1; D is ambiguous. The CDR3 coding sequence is TGTGCCAGCAGTTTATTAAGCACATTTGAGCAGTTCTTC. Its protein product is CASSLLSTFEQFF.